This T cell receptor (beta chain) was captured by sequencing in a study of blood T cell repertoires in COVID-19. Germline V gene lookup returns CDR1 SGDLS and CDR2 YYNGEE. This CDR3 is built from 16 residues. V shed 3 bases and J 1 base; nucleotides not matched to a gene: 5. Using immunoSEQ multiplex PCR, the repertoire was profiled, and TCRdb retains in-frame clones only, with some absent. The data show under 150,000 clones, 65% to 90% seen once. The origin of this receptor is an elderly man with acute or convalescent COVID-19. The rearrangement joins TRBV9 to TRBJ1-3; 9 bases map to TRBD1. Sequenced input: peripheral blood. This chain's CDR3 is CASSEADRGSGNTIYF. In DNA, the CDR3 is TGTGCCAGCAGCGAGGCGGACAGGGGATCTGGAAACACCATATATTTT.